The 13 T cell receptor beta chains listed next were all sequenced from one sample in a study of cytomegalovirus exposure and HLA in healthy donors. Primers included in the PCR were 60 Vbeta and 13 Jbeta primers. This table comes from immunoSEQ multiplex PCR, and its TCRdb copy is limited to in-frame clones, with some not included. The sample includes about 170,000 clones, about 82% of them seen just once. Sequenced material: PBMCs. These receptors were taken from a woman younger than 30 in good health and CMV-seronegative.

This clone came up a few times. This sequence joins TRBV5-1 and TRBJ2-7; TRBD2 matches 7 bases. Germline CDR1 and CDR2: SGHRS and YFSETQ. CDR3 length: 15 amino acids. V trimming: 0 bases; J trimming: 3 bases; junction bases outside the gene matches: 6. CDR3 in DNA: TGCGCCAGCAGCTTGGCTCAGGGAGGGCTCTACGAGCAGTACTTC. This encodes CASSLAQGGLYEQYF. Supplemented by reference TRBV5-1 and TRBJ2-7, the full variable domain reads KAGVTQTPRYLIKTRGQQVTLSCSPISGHRSVSWYQQTPGQGLQFLFEYFSETQRNKGNFPGRFSGRQFSNSRSEMNVSTLELGDSALYLCASSLAQGGLYEQYFGPGTRLTVT.

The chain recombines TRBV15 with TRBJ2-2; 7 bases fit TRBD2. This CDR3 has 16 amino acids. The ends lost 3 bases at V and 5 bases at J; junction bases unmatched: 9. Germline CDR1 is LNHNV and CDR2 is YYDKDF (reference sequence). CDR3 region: CATSSALTSMTGELFF. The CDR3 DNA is TGTGCCACCAGCAGTGCACTGACTAGCATGACCGGGGAGCTGTTTTTT.

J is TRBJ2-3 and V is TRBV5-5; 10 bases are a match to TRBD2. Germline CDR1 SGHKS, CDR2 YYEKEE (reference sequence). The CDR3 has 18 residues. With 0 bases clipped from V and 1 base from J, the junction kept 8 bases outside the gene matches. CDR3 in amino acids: CASSLGIAGTSGTDTQYF. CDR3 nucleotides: TGTGCCAGCAGCTTGGGTATAGCCGGGACTAGCGGCACAGATACGCAGTATTTT.

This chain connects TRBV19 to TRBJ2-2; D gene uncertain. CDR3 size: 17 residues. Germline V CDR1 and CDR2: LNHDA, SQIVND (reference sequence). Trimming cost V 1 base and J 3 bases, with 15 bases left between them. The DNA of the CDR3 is TGTGCCAGTAGTATAGCCTGGCAGACCCGGGACACCGGGGAGCTGTTTTTT. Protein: CASSIAWQTRDTGELFF.

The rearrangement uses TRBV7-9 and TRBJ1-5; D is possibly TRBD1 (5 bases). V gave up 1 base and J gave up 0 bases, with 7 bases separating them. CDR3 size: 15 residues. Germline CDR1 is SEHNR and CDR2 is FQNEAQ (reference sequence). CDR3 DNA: TGTGCCAGCAGCTTAGGCACAGGTAGCAATCAGCCCCAGCATTTT. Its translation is CASSLGTGSNQPQHF.

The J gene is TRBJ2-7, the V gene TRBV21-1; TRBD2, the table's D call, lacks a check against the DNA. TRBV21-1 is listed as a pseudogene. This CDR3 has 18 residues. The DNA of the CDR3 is TGTGCCAGCAGCACCCCACTGAGTGGCGGGAGCCCCCAATACGAGCAGTACTTC. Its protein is CASSTPLSGGSPQYEQYF.

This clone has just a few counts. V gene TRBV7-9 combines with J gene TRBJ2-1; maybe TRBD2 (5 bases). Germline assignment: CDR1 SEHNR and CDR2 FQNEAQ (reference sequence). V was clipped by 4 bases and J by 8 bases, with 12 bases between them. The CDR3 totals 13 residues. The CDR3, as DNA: TGTGCCAGCAGCTGGGAATGGGAGCATGAGCAGTTCTTC. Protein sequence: CASSWEWEHEQFF.

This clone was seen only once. CDR3 nucleotides: TGTGCCAGCACCCTGACAGGCAGCACAGATACGCAGTATTTT. It specifies CASTLTGSTDTQYF. V is TRBV7-3 and J is TRBJ2-3; possibly TRBD1 for D (6 bases). The V and J ends lost 7 bases and 0 bases respectively, with 11 bases between them. Germline assignment: CDR1 SGHTA and CDR2 FQGTGA. The CDR3 contains 14 residues.

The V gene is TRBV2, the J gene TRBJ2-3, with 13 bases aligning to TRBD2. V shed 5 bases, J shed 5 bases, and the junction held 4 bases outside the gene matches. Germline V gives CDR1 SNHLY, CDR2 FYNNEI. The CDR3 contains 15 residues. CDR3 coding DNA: TGTGCCAGCAGTCGACTAGCGGGAGGTCTAGATACGCAGTATTTT. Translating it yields CASSRLAGGLDTQYF. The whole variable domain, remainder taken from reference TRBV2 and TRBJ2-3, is EPEVTQTPSHQVTQMGQEVILRCVPISNHLYFYWYRQILGQKVEFLVSFYNNEISEKSEIFDDQFSVERPDGSNFTLKIRSTKLEDSAMYFCASSRLAGGLDTQYFGPGTRLTVL.

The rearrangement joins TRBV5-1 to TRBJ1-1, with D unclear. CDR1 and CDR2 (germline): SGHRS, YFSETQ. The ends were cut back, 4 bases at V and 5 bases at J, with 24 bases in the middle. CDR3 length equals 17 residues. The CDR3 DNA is TGCGCCAGCAGCCCGGAGGTCTGGGCTGGGAGGAAGACTGAAGCTTTCTTT. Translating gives CASSPEVWAGRKTEAFF.

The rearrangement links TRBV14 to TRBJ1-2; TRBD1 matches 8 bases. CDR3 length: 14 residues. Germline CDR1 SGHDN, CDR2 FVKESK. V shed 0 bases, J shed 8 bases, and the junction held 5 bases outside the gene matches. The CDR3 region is CASSQETGVRGYTF. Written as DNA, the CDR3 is TGTGCCAGCAGCCAAGAGACAGGGGTACGCGGCTACACCTTC.

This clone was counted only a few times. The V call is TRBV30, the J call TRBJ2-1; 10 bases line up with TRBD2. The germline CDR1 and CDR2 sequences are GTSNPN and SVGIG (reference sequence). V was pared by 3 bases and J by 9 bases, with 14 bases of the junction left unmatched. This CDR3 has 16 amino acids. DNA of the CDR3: TGTGCCTGGAGGCCTAGCGGGAGAGCAAGGCGACTTGAGCAGTTCTTC. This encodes CAWRPSGRARRLEQFF.

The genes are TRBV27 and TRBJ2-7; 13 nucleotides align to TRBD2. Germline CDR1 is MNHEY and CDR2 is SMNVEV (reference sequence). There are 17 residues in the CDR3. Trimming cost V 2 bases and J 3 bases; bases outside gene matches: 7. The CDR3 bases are TGTGCCAGCAGTTTACGGACTAGCGGGAGAAGACTCTACGAGCAGTACTTC. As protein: CASSLRTSGRRLYEQYF.